Following are 14 T cell receptor beta chains from one sample sequenced in a study of T-cell memory formation after mild COVID-19. TCRdb re-derived calls from the 5' RACE reads in MiXCR, one entry per CDR3 protein. The sample includes 150,000 to 200,000 distinct CDR3 sequences, around 20% of them seen just once. Input material: PBMCs or a T cell subset sorted from them (not recorded which). These receptors were taken from a man between 18 and 29 years old who had mild COVID-19 (a few samples of this study predate the infection). Cell type and time point are not known.

There are many counts of this clonotype. The rearrangement joins TRBV7-2 to TRBJ2-4; 7 bases are shared with TRBD2. In germline, CDR1 is SGHTA, CDR2 FQGNSA. V trimming: 0 bases; J trimming: 1 base; junction bases outside the gene matches: 6. This CDR3 has 17 residues. The CDR3 here is CASSLARDGGAKNIQYF. In DNA form, the CDR3 reads TGTGCCAGCAGCTTAGCGAGGGACGGGGGGGCCAAAAACATTCAGTACTTC.

The chain is built from TRBV4-1 and TRBJ2-1; D possibly corresponds to TRBD2 (6 bases). Germline V gene lookup returns CDR1 MGHRA and CDR2 YSYEKL. The CDR3 consists of 15 residues. The V end lost 1 base, the J end lost 4 bases, and 11 bases lay between the germline ends. CDR3 in amino acids: CASSQVGAGYNEQFF. CDR3 nucleotides: TGCGCCAGCAGCCAAGTTGGGGCGGGATACAATGAGCAGTTCTTC.

The sample holds a few counts of this clonotype. The gene calls are TRBV15 and TRBJ2-5; D is ambiguous. The CDR3 has 12 residues. The V and J ends lost 5 bases and 6 bases respectively, with 10 bases between them. CDR1 is LNHNV and CDR2 is YYDKDF in the germline V gene (reference sequence). The CDR3 is CATSEVRQTQYF. CDR3 nucleotides: TGTGCCACCAGCGAGGTTCGACAGACCCAGTACTTC.

V gene TRBV28 combines with J gene TRBJ2-7; the D gene is possibly TRBD1 (8 bases). Between the trimmed V and J ends, which lost 5 bases and 3 bases, there was a span of 20 bases. The CDR3 loop spans 16 amino acids. The germline V gene has CDR1 MDHEN and CDR2 SYDVKM. The DNA of the CDR3 is TGTGCCAGCAGTACCCCAGGGGGCGGGGGCGGCTACGAGCAGTACGTC. Translated: CASSTPGGGGGYEQYV.

This clonotype showed up just a few times. V usage is TRBV4-3 and J usage is TRBJ2-7; 8 bases align to TRBD1. CDR3 size: 15 residues. V lost 4 bases, J lost 3 bases, and 8 bases stayed unmatched. CDR1 and CDR2 (germline): LGHNA, YSLEER. The CDR3 sequence is CASSRTTGEGYEQYF. The CDR3 region has the DNA TGCGCCAGCAGCCGCACGACAGGGGAAGGCTACGAGCAGTACTTC.

This clonotype has more than one count but fewer than ten. V usage is TRBV7-9 and J usage is TRBJ2-2; D perhaps matches TRBD1 (7 bases). From germline, CDR1 is SEHNR and CDR2 FQNEAQ (reference sequence). There are 14 residues in the CDR3. Deletions cut 8 bases from V and 4 bases from J, with 14 bases between. The CDR3 loop is CASLRQGGTGELFF. The CDR3 DNA reads as TGTGCCAGCTTACGACAGGGAGGCACCGGGGAGCTGTTTTTT.

At least ten counts were recorded for this clonotype. The chain couples TRBV25-1 to TRBJ2-1; weak D call: TRBD1 (7 bases). Deletions cut 6 bases from V and 8 bases from J, with 26 bases between. In germline, CDR1 is MGHDK, CDR2 SYGVNS. The CDR3 runs 17 residues. CDR3 amino acids: CASREGMGDRQGDEQFF. The CDR3 DNA reads TGTGCCAGCAGGGAGGGGATGGGGGACAGACAAGGTGATGAGCAGTTCTTC.

The chain has TRBV28 and TRBJ1-2, with 8 bases identical to TRBD1. J was trimmed by 5 bases and V by 5 bases; bases with no gene match: 10. The CDR3 runs to 15 residues. Germline CDR1 is MDHEN and CDR2 is SYDVKM. CDR3 sequence (DNA): TGTGCCAGCAGTCCAGGGGGCCAGGGCGGATATGGCTACACCTTC. This codes for CASSPGGQGGYGYTF.

This clonotype was detected many times. The gene calls are TRBV6-1 and TRBJ2-7; a possible D gene is TRBD1 (6 bases). CDR1 is MNHNS, CDR2 SASEGT, per germline. Trimming took off 5 bases at V and 6 bases at J, with 11 bases between the two ends. This CDR3 has 12 residues. The CDR3 spells CASSSTGGEQYF. In DNA, the CDR3 is TGTGCCAGCAGTTCGACAGGCGGCGAGCAGTACTTC.

J is TRBJ1-5 and V is TRBV4-1; D remains ambiguous. This CDR3 has 16 amino acids. The V gene's germline CDR1 is MGHRA and CDR2 YSYEKL. Trimming stripped 1 base from V and 4 bases from J, with 14 bases between. CDR3 in amino acids: CASSQAPRQLNQPQHF. The CDR3 region has the DNA TGCGCCAGCAGCCAAGCCCCTAGGCAGTTAAATCAGCCCCAGCATTTT.

The rearrangement links TRBV2 to TRBJ1-2, with 8 bases matching TRBD1. The CDR3 sequence is 13 residues long. Germline values: CDR1 SNHLY, CDR2 FYNNEI. J gave up 6 bases and V 4 bases, and 4 bases lay outside the gene matches. The CDR3 is CASSGDRPDGYTF. The CDR3 DNA reads TGTGCCAGCAGTGGGGACAGGCCCGATGGCTACACCTTC. Combining the CDR3 with reference TRBV2 and TRBJ1-2 gives the whole variable domain EPEVTQTPSHQVTQMGQEVILRCVPISNHLYFYWYRQILGQKVEFLVSFYNNEISEKSEIFDDQFSVERPDGSNFTLKIRSTKLEDSAMYFCASSGDRPDGYTFGSGTRLTVV.

This clonotype was seen a handful of times. V gene TRBV7-9 combines with J gene TRBJ2-5, with D possibly called TRBD1 or TRBD2 (5 bases each). The CDR3 consists of 14 residues. The germline V gene has CDR1 SEHNR and CDR2 FQNEAQ (reference sequence). The V end lost 8 bases, the J end lost 4 bases, and 17 bases lay between the germline ends. The CDR3 sequence: CASCVLGAGETQYF. The CDR3 region has the DNA TGTGCCAGCTGCGTACTTGGGGCGGGAGAGACCCAGTACTTC.

This clonotype was observed a few times. CDR3 nucleotides: TGTGCCAGCAGCCCGGCGGGACTAGCAGGCGATACGCAGTATTTT. Protein product: CASSPAGLAGDTQYF. This sequence joins TRBV2 and TRBJ2-3; TRBD2 aligns across 9 bases. Germline V CDR1 and CDR2: SNHLY, FYNNEI. The J segment lost 6 bases and the V segment lost 6 bases, leaving 10 bases of the junction unmatched. The CDR3 runs 15 residues.

This chain joins TRBV4-2 and TRBJ2-7; 11 positions match TRBD2. The V and J ends lost 1 base and 4 bases, in that order; junction bases with no gene match: 6. The CDR3 is made up of 16 amino acids. Germline assignment: CDR1 LGHNA and CDR2 YNFKEQ. CDR3 amino acids: CASSQALSGGAYEQYF. The CDR3 region has the DNA TGTGCCAGCAGCCAAGCGCTTAGCGGGGGGGCGTACGAGCAGTACTTC.